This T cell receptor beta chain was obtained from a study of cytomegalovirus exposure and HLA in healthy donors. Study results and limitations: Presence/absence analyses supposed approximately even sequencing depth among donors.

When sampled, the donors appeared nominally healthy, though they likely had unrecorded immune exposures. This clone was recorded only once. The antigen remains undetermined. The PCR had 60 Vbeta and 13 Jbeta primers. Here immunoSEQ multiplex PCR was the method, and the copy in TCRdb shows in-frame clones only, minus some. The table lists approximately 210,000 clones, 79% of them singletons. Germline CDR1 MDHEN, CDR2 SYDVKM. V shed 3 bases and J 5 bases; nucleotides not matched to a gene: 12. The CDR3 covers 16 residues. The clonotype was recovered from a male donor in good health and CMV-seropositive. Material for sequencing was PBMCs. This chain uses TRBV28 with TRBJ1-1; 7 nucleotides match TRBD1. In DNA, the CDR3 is TGTGCCAGCAGTTTTCCCCCTCCAGGGGGAAAAACTGAAGCTTTCTTT. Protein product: CASSFPPPGGKTEAFF. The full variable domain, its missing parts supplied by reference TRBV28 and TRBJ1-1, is DVKVTQSSRYLVKRTGEKVFLECVQDMDHENMFWYRQDPGLGLRLIYFSYDVKMKEKGDIPEGYSVSREKKERFSLILESASTNQTSMYLCASSFPPPGGKTEAFFGQGTRLTVV.